This TCR beta chain originates from a study of blood T cell repertoires in COVID-19. Study-wide background: Samples taken during acute and convalescent COVID-19 were collected in the United States, Italy and Spain.

Trimming at V came to 4 bases and at J to 2 bases, leaving 10 bases not matched to a gene. The germline CDR1 and CDR2 sequences are SNHLY and FYNNEI. This CDR3 contains 17 residues. Original data processing: Nucleated cell counts were estimated from reference gene primer amplification. Repertoires were generated with immunoSEQ multiplex PCR, while TCRdb's copy carries only in-frame clones and drops some. V and J calls and clone size are copied from that table; D and trimming were computed from the DNA. The repertoire includes about 150,000 clones, about 87% of them detected once, and approximately 6.5% sits in the top ten.

The sample comprised peripheral blood. The sequence was collected from an elderly man with acute or convalescent COVID-19. The V call is TRBV2, the J call TRBJ2-7; 11 nucleotides line up with TRBD1. CDR3 bases: TGTGCCAGCAGTGCCCCCCCCGGACAGGGGGCTACCTACGAGCAGTACTTC. Translating gives CASSAPPGQGATYEQYF. Full variable domain (outside the CDR3, taken from reference TRBV2 and TRBJ2-7): EPEVTQTPSHQVTQMGQEVILRCVPISNHLYFYWYRQILGQKVEFLVSFYNNEISEKSEIFDDQFSVERPDGSNFTLKIRSTKLEDSAMYFCASSAPPGQGATYEQYFGPGTRLTVT.